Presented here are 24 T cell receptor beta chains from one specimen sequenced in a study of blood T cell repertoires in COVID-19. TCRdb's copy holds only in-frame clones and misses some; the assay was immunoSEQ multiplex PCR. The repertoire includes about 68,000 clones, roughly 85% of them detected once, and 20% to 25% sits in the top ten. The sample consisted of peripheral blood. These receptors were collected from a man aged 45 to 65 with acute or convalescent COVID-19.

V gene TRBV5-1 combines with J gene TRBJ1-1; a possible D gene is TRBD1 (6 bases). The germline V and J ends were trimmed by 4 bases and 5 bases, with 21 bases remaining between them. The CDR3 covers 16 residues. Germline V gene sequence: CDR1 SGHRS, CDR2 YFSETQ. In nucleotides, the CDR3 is TGCGCCAGCAGCAAGACTCCAGGGGCAGGTGAAACTGAAGCTTTCTTT. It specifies CASSKTPGAGETEAFF.

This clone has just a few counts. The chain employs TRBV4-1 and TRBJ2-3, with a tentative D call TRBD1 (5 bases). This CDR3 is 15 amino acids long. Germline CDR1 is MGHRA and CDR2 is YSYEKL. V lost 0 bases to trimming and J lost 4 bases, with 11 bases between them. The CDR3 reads CASSQEGRESDTQYF. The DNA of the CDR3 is TGCGCCAGCAGCCAAGAGGGCAGGGAATCAGATACGCAGTATTTT.

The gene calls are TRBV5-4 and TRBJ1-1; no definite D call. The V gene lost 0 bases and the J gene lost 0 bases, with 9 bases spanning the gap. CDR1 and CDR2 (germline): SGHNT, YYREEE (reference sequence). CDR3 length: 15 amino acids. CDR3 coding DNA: TGTGCCAGCAGCTTGGATTGGGAGATGAACACTGAAGCTTTCTTT. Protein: CASSLDWEMNTEAFF.

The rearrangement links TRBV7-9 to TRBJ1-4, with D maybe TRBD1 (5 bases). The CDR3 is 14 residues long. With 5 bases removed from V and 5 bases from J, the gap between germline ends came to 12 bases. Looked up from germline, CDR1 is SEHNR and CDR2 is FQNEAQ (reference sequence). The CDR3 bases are TGTGCCAGCAGCCGAGGCCAGGGCAATGAAAAACTGTTTTTT. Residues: CASSRGQGNEKLFF. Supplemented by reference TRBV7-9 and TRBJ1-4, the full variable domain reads DTGVSQNPRHKITKRGQNVTFRCDPISEHNRLYWYRQTLGQGPEFLTYFQNEAQLEKSRLLSDRFSAERPKGSFSTLEIQRTEQGDSAMYLCASSRGQGNEKLFFGSGTQLSVL.

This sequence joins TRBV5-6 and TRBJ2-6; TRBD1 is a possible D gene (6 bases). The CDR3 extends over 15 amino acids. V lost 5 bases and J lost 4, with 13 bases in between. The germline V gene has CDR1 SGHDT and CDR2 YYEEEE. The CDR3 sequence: CASRSDRSGANVLTF. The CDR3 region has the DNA TGTGCCAGCAGATCGGACAGATCCGGGGCCAACGTCCTGACTTTC.

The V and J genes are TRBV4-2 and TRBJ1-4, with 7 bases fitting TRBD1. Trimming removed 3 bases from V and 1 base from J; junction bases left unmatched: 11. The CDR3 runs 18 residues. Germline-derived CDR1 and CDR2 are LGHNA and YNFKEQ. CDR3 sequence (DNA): TGTGCCAGCAGCCACAACGGCCAGGGGGGAAGAACTAATGAAAAACTGTTTTTT. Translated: CASSHNGQGGRTNEKLFF.

CDR3 residues: CASSLDGTGNTIYF. DNA of the CDR3: TGCGCCAGCAGCTTGGACGGGACAGGAAACACCATATATTTT. The chain carries TRBV5-1 and TRBJ1-3, with a weak D call TRBD1 (6 bases). The CDR3 extends over 14 amino acids. Germline V gives CDR1 SGHRS, CDR2 YFSETQ. Trimming took off 0 bases at V and 4 bases at J, with 8 bases between the two ends.

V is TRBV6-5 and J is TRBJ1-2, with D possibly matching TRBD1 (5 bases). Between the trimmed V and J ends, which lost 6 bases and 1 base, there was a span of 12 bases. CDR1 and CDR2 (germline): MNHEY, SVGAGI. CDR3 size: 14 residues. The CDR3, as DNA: TGTGCCAGCAGGTTATCCAGGGATAACTATGGCTACACCTTC. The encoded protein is CASRLSRDNYGYTF.

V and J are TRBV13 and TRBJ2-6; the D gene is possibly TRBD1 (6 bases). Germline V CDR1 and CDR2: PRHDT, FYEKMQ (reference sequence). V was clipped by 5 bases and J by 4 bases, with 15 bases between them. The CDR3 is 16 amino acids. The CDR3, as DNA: TGTGCCAGCAGCCCACAGGGACGGCTCGGGGCCAACGTCCTGACTTTC. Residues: CASSPQGRLGANVLTF.

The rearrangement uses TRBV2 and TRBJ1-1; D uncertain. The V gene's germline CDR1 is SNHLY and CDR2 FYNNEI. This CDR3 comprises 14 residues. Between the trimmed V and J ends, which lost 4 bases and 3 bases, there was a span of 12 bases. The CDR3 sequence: CASSVRGWDTEAFF. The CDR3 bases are TGTGCCAGCAGTGTTCGGGGATGGGACACTGAAGCTTTCTTT. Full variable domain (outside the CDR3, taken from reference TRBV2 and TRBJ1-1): EPEVTQTPSHQVTQMGQEVILRCVPISNHLYFYWYRQILGQKVEFLVSFYNNEISEKSEIFDDQFSVERPDGSNFTLKIRSTKLEDSAMYFCASSVRGWDTEAFFGQGTRLTVV.

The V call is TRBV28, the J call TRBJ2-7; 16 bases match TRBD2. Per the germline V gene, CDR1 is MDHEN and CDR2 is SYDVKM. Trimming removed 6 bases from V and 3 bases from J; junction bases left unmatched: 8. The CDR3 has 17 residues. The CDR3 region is CASSDGTSGGAGYEQYF. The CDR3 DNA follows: TGTGCCAGCAGCGACGGGACTAGCGGGGGGGCCGGCTACGAGCAGTACTTC.

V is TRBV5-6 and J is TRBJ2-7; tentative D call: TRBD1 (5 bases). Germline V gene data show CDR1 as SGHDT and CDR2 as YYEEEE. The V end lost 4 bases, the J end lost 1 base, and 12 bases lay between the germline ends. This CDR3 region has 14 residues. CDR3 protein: CASSGTTVSYEQYV. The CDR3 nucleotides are TGTGCCAGCAGCGGCACGACAGTATCCTACGAGCAGTACGTC.

CDR3 sequence reads: CASTSLGLSSGYEQYF. The CDR3 region has the DNA TGCGCCAGCACTTCTCTTGGACTCTCGTCGGGCTACGAGCAGTACTTC. This rearrangement joins TRBV10-2 to TRBJ2-7, with a possible D match to TRBD2 (5 bases). Trimming shortened V by 7 bases and J by 3 bases, and 22 bases separated the two germline ends. Germline V gives CDR1 WSHSY, CDR2 SAAADI. The CDR3 sequence is 16 residues long.

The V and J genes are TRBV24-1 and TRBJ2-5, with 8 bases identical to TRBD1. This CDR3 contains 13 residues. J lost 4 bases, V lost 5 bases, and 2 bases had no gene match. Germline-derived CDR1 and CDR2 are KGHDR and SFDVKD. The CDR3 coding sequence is TGTGCCACCAGTGGCAGGGGGCGAGAGACCCAGTACTTC. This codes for CATSGRGRETQYF.

Written as DNA, the CDR3 is TGTGCCAGCAGCTTTGGTGACACCTCTTACGAGCAGTACGTC. This translates into CASSFGDTSYEQYV. The J gene is TRBJ2-7, the V gene TRBV7-8; D unclear. Per the germline V gene, CDR1 is SGHVS and CDR2 is FQNEAQ. The CDR3 consists of 14 residues. The V and J ends lost 3 bases and 4 bases respectively, with 13 bases between them.

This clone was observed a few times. The CDR3 nucleotides read TGCGCCAGCAGCTTGGGTGAGGAAGCTTTCTTT. Its translation: CASSLGEEAFF. The gene calls are TRBV5-1 and TRBJ1-1, with D uncertain. This CDR3 is 11 amino acids long. The germline gives CDR1 SGHRS, CDR2 YFSETQ. Trimming took 0 bases from V and 8 from J, leaving 5 bases between them.

The CDR3: CATSPVRDTEAFF. Here the CDR3 DNA reads TGTGCCACGTCACCGGTGAGGGACACTGAAGCTTTCTTT. This sequence joins TRBV2 and TRBJ1-1; D not resolved. V was clipped by 10 bases and J by 3 bases, with 15 bases between them. Germline V gives CDR1 SNHLY, CDR2 FYNNEI. This CDR3 contains 13 residues.

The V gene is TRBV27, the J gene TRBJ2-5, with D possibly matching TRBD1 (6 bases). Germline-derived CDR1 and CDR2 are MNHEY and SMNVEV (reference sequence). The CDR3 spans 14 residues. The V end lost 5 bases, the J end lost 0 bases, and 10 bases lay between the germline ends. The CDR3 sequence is CASSPTGYQETQYF. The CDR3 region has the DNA TGTGCCAGCAGTCCTACAGGGTACCAAGAGACCCAGTACTTC.

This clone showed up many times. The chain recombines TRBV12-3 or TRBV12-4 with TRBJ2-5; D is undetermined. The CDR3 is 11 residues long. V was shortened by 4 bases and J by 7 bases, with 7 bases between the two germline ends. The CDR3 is CASSSAGTQYF. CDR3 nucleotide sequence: TGTGCCAGCAGTTCCGCCGGGACCCAGTACTTC.

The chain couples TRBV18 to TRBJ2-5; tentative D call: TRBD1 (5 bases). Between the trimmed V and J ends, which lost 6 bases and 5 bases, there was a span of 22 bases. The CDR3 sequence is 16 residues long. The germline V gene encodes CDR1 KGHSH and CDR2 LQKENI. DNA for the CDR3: TGTGCCAGCTCGCCTCTTCAGGGTTCTGAGATTGAGACCCAGTACTTC. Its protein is CASSPLQGSEIETQYF.

The CDR3 sequence is CATSPTGSYNEQFF. CDR3 DNA sequence: TGTGCCACCAGCCCGACAGGCTCCTACAATGAGCAGTTCTTC. V and J are TRBV15 and TRBJ2-1, with TRBD1 as a possible D gene (6 bases). Germline CDR1 LNHNV, CDR2 YYDKDF (reference sequence). The CDR3 has 14 residues. Trimming removed 5 bases at V and 0 bases at J, with 8 bases between.

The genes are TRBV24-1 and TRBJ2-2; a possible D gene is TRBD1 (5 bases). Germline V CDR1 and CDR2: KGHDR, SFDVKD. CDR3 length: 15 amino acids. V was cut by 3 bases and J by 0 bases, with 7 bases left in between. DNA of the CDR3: TGTGCCACCAGTGATCTCAGGGCGAACACCGGGGAGCTGTTTTTT. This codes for CATSDLRANTGELFF.

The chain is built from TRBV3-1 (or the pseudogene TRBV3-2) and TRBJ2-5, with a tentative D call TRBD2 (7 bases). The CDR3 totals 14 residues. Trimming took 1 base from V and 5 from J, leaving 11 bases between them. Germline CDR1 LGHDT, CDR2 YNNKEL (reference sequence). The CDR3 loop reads CASSQGGGAETQYF. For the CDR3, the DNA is TGTGCCAGCAGCCAAGGTGGGGGGGCCGAGACCCAGTACTTC.

The CDR3 sequence: CASSPGSGRYGYTF. In DNA, the CDR3 is TGTGCCAGCAGCCCGGGATCTGGACGCTATGGCTACACCTTC. The V call is TRBV3-1 (or the pseudogene TRBV3-2), the J call TRBJ1-2; D not certain. Looked up from germline, CDR1 is LGHDT and CDR2 is YNNKEL (reference sequence). V shed 4 bases and J shed 4 bases, with 13 bases lying between them. The CDR3 has 14 residues.